This T cell receptor (beta chain) derives from a study of response to subunit inactivated influenza vaccine. Overall study results and limits: The authors proposed limited new T cell recruitment per seasonal influenza vaccination.

The germline CDR1 and CDR2 sequences are SNHLY and FYNNEI. The CDR3 extends over 15 amino acids. With 3 bases clipped from V and 6 bases from J, the junction kept 7 bases outside the gene matches. TCRdb recomputed calls from the RT-PCR reads with MiXCR, one row per CDR3 protein. Of about 700,000 distinct CDR3 sequences listed, 15% to 19% are singletons. Concerning this clonotype itself: Its antigen is currently unknown.

The TCR was taken from a man aged 45-60 years who received an inactivated influenza vaccine. Specimen: PBMCs from blood, collected 12 days after vaccination. The chain couples TRBV2 to TRBJ1-5; TRBD1 matches at 8 bases. CDR3 in DNA: TGTGCCAGCAGTGATTCTAGACAGGGGACTCAGCCCCAGCATTTT. Protein product: CASSDSRQGTQPQHF.